Below, one TCR beta chain is given with its context. These data originate in a study of STAT5B mutations in CD4+ large granular lymphocyte leukemia. Sequencing was at survey level. Original analysis: Productive clonotypes were detectable down to 2.59 x 10-5 frequency. Data came from immunoSEQ multiplex PCR; TCRdb stores just in-frame clones and leaves some out. That table furnishes V, J and clone size, whereas the DNA furnished D and trimming. The data contain nearly 45,000 clones, 80% to 90% of them singletons. Specimen: CD4+ T cells from blood buffy coats. This receptor was obtained from a human donor in good health.

This chain's CDR3 is CASSVELAEADTQYF. DNA of the CDR3: TGTGCCAGCAGCGTAGAACTAGCGGAGGCAGATACGCAGTATTTT. The chain combines TRBV9 with TRBJ2-3; TRBD2 aligns across 8 bases. V trimming: 0 bases; J trimming: 4 bases; junction bases outside the gene matches: 4. The CDR3 runs 15 residues. Germline V gene sequence: CDR1 SGDLS, CDR2 YYNGEE.